These T cell receptor beta chains were read from a single sample in a study of T cell responses to AZD1222 COVID-19 vaccine. Libraries were prepared by immunoSEQ multiplex PCR; TCRdb keeps only in-frame clonotypes and omits some of them. The sample has 120,000 to 150,000 clones, roughly nine tenths seen once. Specimen: peripheral blood, collected 28 days after the second dose of the MenACWY control vaccine. The receptors shown here come from an adult who received the MenACWY meningococcal vaccine as a control. Each CDR3 is given with its conserved first and last residue. The D gene is left open where the match is weak. Part of the rows lack a size; the others show once, few, many or a class for expanded clones.

d_call: TRBD1
clone_size: few
j_call: TRBJ2-6
v_call: TRBV19
cdr3_aa: CASSGGQGAISGANVLTF
cdr3_nt: TGTGCCAGTAGTGGAGGGCAGGGGGCCATCTCTGGGGCCAACGTCCTGACTTTC

d_call: TRBD1
clone_size: NA
j_call: TRBJ1-5
v_call: TRBV28
cdr3_aa: CASTPDRERNQPQHF
cdr3_nt: TGTGCCAGCACACCTGACAGGGAGAGGAATCAGCCCCAGCATTTT

d_call: NA
clone_size: NA
j_call: TRBJ2-1
v_call: TRBV2
cdr3_aa: CASSGPEVIPEQFF
cdr3_nt: TGTGCCAGCAGTGGCCCCGAAGTCATCCCTGAGCAGTTCTTC

d_call: NA
clone_size: NA
j_call: TRBJ1-1
v_call: TRBV5-5
cdr3_aa: CASSLSQGNTEAFF
cdr3_nt: TGTGCCAGCAGCTTGTCACAGGGGAACACTGAAGCTTTCTTT

d_call: TRBD1
clone_size: NA
j_call: TRBJ1-4
v_call: TRBV5-1
cdr3_aa: CASSPTGAFNEKLFF
cdr3_nt: TGCGCCAGCAGCCCAACAGGGGCCTTTAATGAAAAACTGTTTTTT

d_call: TRBD1
clone_size: NA
j_call: TRBJ1-5
v_call: TRBV28
cdr3_aa: CASSPGTGGWNQPQHF
cdr3_nt: TGTGCCAGCAGTCCGGGGACAGGGGGTTGGAATCAGCCCCAGCATTTT

d_call: NA
clone_size: NA
j_call: TRBJ2-2
v_call: TRBV19
cdr3_aa: CASRQGTGELFF
cdr3_nt: TGTGCCAGTAGGCAGGGGACCGGGGAGCTGTTTTTT

d_call: NA
clone_size: NA
j_call: TRBJ2-7
v_call: TRBV7-9
cdr3_aa: CASSSTGPSYEQYF
cdr3_nt: TGTGCCAGCTCATCAACGGGGCCATCCTACGAGCAGTACTTC

d_call: TRBD1
clone_size: NA
j_call: TRBJ1-1
v_call: TRBV18
cdr3_aa: CASSPTIGGTAEAFF
cdr3_nt: TGTGCCAGCTCACCGACCATCGGAGGGACAGCTGAAGCTTTCTTT

d_call: TRBD1
clone_size: NA
j_call: TRBJ1-2
v_call: TRBV7-9
cdr3_aa: CASSLAAGQGDGYTF
cdr3_nt: TGTGCCAGCAGCTTAGCCGCGGGACAGGGTGATGGCTACACCTTC

d_call: NA
clone_size: NA
j_call: TRBJ2-1
v_call: TRBV11-3
cdr3_aa: CASSFGGGPGFEQFF
cdr3_nt: TGTGCCAGCAGCTTTGGCGGAGGGCCCGGGTTTGAGCAGTTCTTC

d_call: NA
clone_size: NA
j_call: TRBJ1-4
v_call: TRBV10-1
cdr3_aa: CASSSAGTREKLFF
cdr3_nt: TGCGCCAGCAGTTCGGCCGGGACGCGTGAAAAACTGTTTTTT

d_call: NA
clone_size: NA
j_call: TRBJ1-2
v_call: TRBV5-1
cdr3_aa: CASSLEGANYGYTF
cdr3_nt: TGCGCCAGCAGCTTGGAAGGGGCTAACTATGGCTACACCTTC

d_call: NA
clone_size: NA
j_call: TRBJ2-7
v_call: TRBV3-1/TRBV3-2
cdr3_aa: CASSQGGGYEQYF
cdr3_nt: TGTGCCAGCAGCCAAGGGGGTGGTTACGAGCAGTACTTC

d_call: NA
clone_size: NA
j_call: TRBJ1-3
v_call: TRBV27
cdr3_aa: CASSVSSNGNTIYF
cdr3_nt: TGTGCCAGCAGTGTTAGTAGCAACGGAAACACCATATATTTT

d_call: NA
clone_size: NA
j_call: TRBJ2-3
v_call: TRBV2
cdr3_aa: CAISDSSADTQYF
cdr3_nt: TGTGCCATTAGTGACTCATCCGCAGATACGCAGTATTTT

d_call: TRBD2
clone_size: NA
j_call: TRBJ2-7
v_call: TRBV5-1
cdr3_aa: CASSLGGLAGADEQYF
cdr3_nt: TGCGCCAGCAGCTTGGGAGGGCTAGCGGGAGCCGACGAGCAGTACTTC

d_call: TRBD1
clone_size: NA
j_call: TRBJ1-5
v_call: TRBV19
cdr3_aa: CASNPTGRRNQPQHF
cdr3_nt: TGTGCCAGTAACCCGACAGGGAGGCGCAATCAGCCCCAGCATTTT

d_call: NA
clone_size: NA
j_call: TRBJ2-7
v_call: TRBV9
cdr3_aa: CASSVATFGEQYF
cdr3_nt: TGTGCCAGCAGCGTAGCTACTTTCGGAGAGCAGTACTTC

d_call: NA
clone_size: once
j_call: TRBJ2-7
v_call: TRBV30
cdr3_aa: CAWSAAMNYEQYF
cdr3_nt: TGTGCCTGGAGTGCGGCGATGAACTACGAGCAGTACTTC

d_call: TRBD2
clone_size: NA
j_call: TRBJ2-1
v_call: TRBV14
cdr3_aa: CASSQHGLADNNEQFF
cdr3_nt: TGTGCCAGCAGCCAACACGGACTAGCGGATAACAATGAGCAGTTCTTC

d_call: NA
clone_size: NA
j_call: TRBJ1-2
v_call: TRBV28
cdr3_aa: CASSHTGRNYGYTF
cdr3_nt: TGTGCCAGCAGCCATACCGGGCGTAACTATGGCTACACCTTC

d_call: TRBD1
clone_size: NA
j_call: TRBJ2-5
v_call: TRBV7-2
cdr3_aa: CASSLVTGEEETQYF
cdr3_nt: TGTGCCAGCAGCTTGGTGACAGGGGAAGAAGAGACCCAGTACTTC

d_call: NA
clone_size: NA
j_call: TRBJ1-5
v_call: TRBV28
cdr3_aa: CASSLGNQPQHF
cdr3_nt: TGTGCCAGCAGTTTAGGGAATCAGCCCCAGCATTTT

d_call: NA
clone_size: NA
j_call: TRBJ1-5
v_call: TRBV28
cdr3_aa: CASADLSSSQHF
cdr3_nt: TGTGCCAGCGCAGACCTCTCATCGAGCCAGCATTTT

d_call: NA
clone_size: NA
j_call: TRBJ1-6
v_call: TRBV5-1
cdr3_aa: CASSPARGANSPLHF
cdr3_nt: TGCGCCAGCAGCCCAGCCCGGGGGGCCAATTCACCCCTCCACTTT

d_call: TRBD1
clone_size: NA
j_call: TRBJ1-1
v_call: TRBV19
cdr3_aa: CASSTLDRGFTEAFF
cdr3_nt: TGTGCCAGTAGTACCTTGGACAGGGGGTTCACTGAAGCTTTCTTT

d_call: NA
clone_size: NA
j_call: TRBJ2-7
v_call: TRBV29-1
cdr3_aa: CSVERGTYEQYF
cdr3_nt: TGCAGCGTTGAGAGGGGGACCTACGAGCAGTACTTC

d_call: NA
clone_size: NA
j_call: TRBJ2-6
v_call: TRBV24-1
cdr3_aa: CATSGGGGPPSGANVLTF
cdr3_nt: TGTGCCACCAGTGGGGGGGGCGGTCCTCCATCTGGGGCCAACGTCCTGACTTTC

d_call: TRBD1
clone_size: NA
j_call: TRBJ1-1
v_call: TRBV12-3/TRBV12-4
cdr3_aa: CASSLIQGIYAFF
cdr3_nt: TGTGCCAGCAGTTTGATACAGGGGATTTATGCTTTCTTT

d_call: NA
clone_size: NA
j_call: TRBJ2-3
v_call: TRBV25-1
cdr3_aa: CASSKPDGTDTQYF
cdr3_nt: TGTGCCAGCAGCAAGCCAGACGGCACAGATACGCAGTATTTT

d_call: NA
clone_size: NA
j_call: TRBJ2-7
v_call: TRBV7-2
cdr3_aa: CASVGRQGAGEQYF
cdr3_nt: TGTGCCAGCGTCGGGAGGCAGGGGGCGGGCGAGCAGTACTTC

d_call: NA
clone_size: NA
j_call: TRBJ2-6
v_call: TRBV28
cdr3_aa: CASSNLMGLGANVLTF
cdr3_nt: TGTGCCAGCAGTAACCTCATGGGTCTTGGGGCCAACGTCCTGACTTTC

d_call: TRBD1
clone_size: NA
j_call: TRBJ2-3
v_call: TRBV7-3
cdr3_aa: CASSWTGGTDTQYF
cdr3_nt: TGTGCCAGCAGCTGGACAGGGGGCACAGATACGCAGTATTTT

d_call: NA
clone_size: NA
j_call: TRBJ2-7
v_call: TRBV7-3
cdr3_aa: CASSAYLLDEQYF
cdr3_nt: TGTGCCAGCAGCGCGTACCTACTCGACGAGCAGTACTTC

d_call: TRBD1
clone_size: NA
j_call: TRBJ2-3
v_call: TRBV9
cdr3_aa: CASSVVGQGATDTQYF
cdr3_nt: TGTGCCAGCAGCGTAGTTGGGCAGGGGGCCACAGATACGCAGTATTTT

d_call: NA
clone_size: NA
j_call: TRBJ1-1
v_call: TRBV2
cdr3_aa: CASSELNTEAFF
cdr3_nt: TGTGCCAGCAGTGAGTTGAACACTGAAGCTTTCTTT

d_call: TRBD1
clone_size: NA
j_call: TRBJ2-3
v_call: TRBV28
cdr3_aa: CASSSRTGGRADTQYF
cdr3_nt: TGTGCCAGCAGTTCCCGGACAGGGGGCAGGGCAGATACGCAGTATTTT

d_call: TRBD2
clone_size: NA
j_call: TRBJ2-2
v_call: TRBV7-2
cdr3_aa: CASSPGLAGDVPNTGELFF
cdr3_nt: TGTGCCAGCAGCCCCGGACTAGCGGGAGACGTCCCGAACACCGGGGAGCTGTTTTTT

d_call: NA
clone_size: NA
j_call: TRBJ2-5
v_call: TRBV13
cdr3_aa: CASSRGTTAGGTQYF
cdr3_nt: TGTGCCAGCAGCAGGGGGACTACCGCTGGGGGGACCCAGTACTTC

d_call: TRBD1
clone_size: NA
j_call: TRBJ2-7
v_call: TRBV10-3
cdr3_aa: CAISERGQPYEQYF
cdr3_nt: TGTGCCATCAGTGAAAGGGGACAGCCCTACGAGCAGTACTTC

d_call: NA
clone_size: NA
j_call: TRBJ2-1
v_call: TRBV11-3
cdr3_aa: CASSRSRVNEQFF
cdr3_nt: TGTGCCAGCAGCCGCTCCAGGGTCAATGAGCAGTTCTTC

d_call: NA
clone_size: NA
j_call: TRBJ2-5
v_call: TRBV11-2
cdr3_aa: CASSLDGYQETQYF
cdr3_nt: TGTGCCAGCAGCTTAGATGGGTACCAAGAGACCCAGTACTTC

d_call: NA
clone_size: NA
j_call: TRBJ2-2
v_call: TRBV7-3
cdr3_aa: CASSPDSTGELFF
cdr3_nt: TGTGCCAGCAGCCCAGACAGCACCGGGGAGCTGTTTTTT

d_call: NA
clone_size: NA
j_call: TRBJ1-5
v_call: TRBV7-9
cdr3_aa: CASSTGTENQPQHF
cdr3_nt: TGTGCCAGCAGCACGGGGACGGAGAATCAGCCCCAGCATTTT

d_call: TRBD1
clone_size: NA
j_call: TRBJ1-1
v_call: TRBV19
cdr3_aa: CASSIGTGPLEPNTEAFF
cdr3_nt: TGTGCCAGTAGTATTGGGACAGGGCCCTTAGAACCGAACACTGAAGCTTTCTTT

d_call: NA
clone_size: NA
j_call: TRBJ1-1
v_call: TRBV29-1
cdr3_aa: CSALPTEGTEAFF
cdr3_nt: TGCAGCGCCCTGCCTACGGAGGGGACTGAAGCTTTCTTT

d_call: NA
clone_size: NA
j_call: TRBJ1-1
v_call: TRBV14
cdr3_aa: CASSQPTLMNTEAFF
cdr3_nt: TGTGCCAGCAGCCAACCGACATTAATGAACACTGAAGCTTTCTTT

d_call: NA
clone_size: NA
j_call: TRBJ2-1
v_call: TRBV5-1
cdr3_aa: CASSLRGDNEQFF
cdr3_nt: TGCGCCAGCAGCTTGCGAGGGGACAATGAGCAGTTCTTC

d_call: TRBD1
clone_size: NA
j_call: TRBJ2-1
v_call: TRBV6-2/TRBV6-3
cdr3_aa: CASSDSGTGGEDEQFF
cdr3_nt: TGTGCCAGCAGCGACTCCGGGACAGGGGGGGAAGATGAGCAGTTCTTC

d_call: TRBD2
clone_size: NA
j_call: TRBJ2-7
v_call: TRBV4-1
cdr3_aa: CASSQAPRTSYEQYF
cdr3_nt: TGCGCCAGCAGCCAAGCCCCTCGGACTAGCTACGAGCAGTACTTC

d_call: TRBD1
clone_size: NA
j_call: TRBJ1-2
v_call: TRBV7-2
cdr3_aa: CASSDTGAGYGYTF
cdr3_nt: TGTGCCAGCAGCGATACAGGGGCGGGGTATGGCTACACCTTC

d_call: NA
clone_size: NA
j_call: TRBJ1-5
v_call: TRBV7-8
cdr3_aa: CASSLASSQPQHF
cdr3_nt: TGTGCCAGCAGCTTAGCTAGTTCTCAGCCCCAGCATTTT

d_call: TRBD1
clone_size: NA
j_call: TRBJ1-2
v_call: TRBV6-2/TRBV6-3
cdr3_aa: CASSRSTGDGYTF
cdr3_nt: TGTGCCAGCAGTCGATCGACAGGGGATGGCTACACCTTC

d_call: TRBD2
clone_size: NA
j_call: TRBJ2-1
v_call: TRBV3-1/TRBV3-2
cdr3_aa: CASSQDRWRERYNEQFF
cdr3_nt: TGTGCCAGCAGCCAAGATAGGTGGCGGGAGAGGTACAATGAGCAGTTCTTC

d_call: NA
clone_size: NA
j_call: TRBJ2-7
v_call: TRBV7-8
cdr3_aa: CASSLGGVPHEQYF
cdr3_nt: TGTGCCAGCAGCTTAGGCGGGGTCCCCCACGAGCAGTACTTC

d_call: NA
clone_size: NA
j_call: TRBJ1-1
v_call: TRBV18
cdr3_aa: CASSPRKGRGENTEAFF
cdr3_nt: TGTGCCAGCTCACCGCGTAAGGGGAGGGGGGAGAACACTGAAGCTTTCTTT